One and the same sample provided the 18 T cell receptor beta chains below, sequenced in a study of T-cell memory formation after mild COVID-19. TCRdb ran MiXCR on the 5' RACE reads and lists one entry per CDR3 protein. The data show about 55,000 distinct CDR3 sequences, around a tenth seen once. The sequencing sample was made of PBMCs or a T cell subset sorted from them (not recorded which). Source of these receptors: a man between 18 and 29 years old who had mild COVID-19 (a few samples of this study predate the infection). Cell type and time point are not known.

This clonotype came up many times. This chain uses TRBV6-5 with TRBJ1-3, with a weak D call TRBD1 (6 bases). The CDR3 has 15 residues. Germline V gene sequence: CDR1 MNHEY, CDR2 SVGAGI. Trimming cost V 6 bases and J 0 bases, with 12 bases left between them. This CDR3 reads CASSPGQLSGNTIYF. CDR3 sequence (DNA): TGTGCCAGCAGCCCCGGACAGCTCTCTGGAAACACCATATATTTT.

The gene calls are TRBV30 and TRBJ2-3; 11 nucleotides agree with TRBD2. Looked up from germline, CDR1 is GTSNPN and CDR2 is SVGIG (reference sequence). The V and J ends lost 6 bases and 6 bases, in that order; junction bases with no gene match: 5. This CDR3 region has 13 residues. The CDR3 spells CACSLAGADTQYF. For the CDR3, the DNA is TGTGCCTGTTCACTAGCGGGGGCGGATACGCAGTATTTT.

This clonotype was observed at least ten times. The chain combines TRBV7-2 with TRBJ1-1; no firm D call. V lost 3 bases and J lost 2, with 7 bases in between. CDR3 length: 13 residues. Germline lookup yields CDR1 SGHTA and CDR2 FQGNSA. CDR3 loop: CASSLQVNTEAFF. CDR3 bases: TGTGCCAGCAGCTTGCAGGTTAACACTGAAGCTTTCTTT.

This chain links TRBV6-1 with TRBJ1-1; TRBD1 might be the D (6 bases). Germline CDR1 is MNHNS and CDR2 is SASEGT. Trimming shortened V by 4 bases and J by 0 bases, and 15 bases separated the two germline ends. The CDR3 runs 16 residues. The CDR3 loop reads CASSVWTAGMNTEAFF. For the CDR3, the DNA is TGTGCCAGCAGTGTCTGGACAGCAGGCATGAACACTGAAGCTTTCTTT.

The chain combines TRBV7-8 with TRBJ1-4, with D possibly being TRBD1 (6 bases). The CDR3 extends over 12 amino acids. Per germline, CDR1 SGHVS and CDR2 FQNEAQ. V dropped 8 bases and J dropped 4 bases, with 8 bases sitting between them. CDR3 bases: TGTGCCAGCGGACAGTTTAATGAAAAACTGTTTTTT. Its protein is CASGQFNEKLFF.

This clonotype turned up a few times. The V gene is TRBV6-5, the J gene TRBJ1-2, with D hard to call. Trimming left V 7 bases short and J 8 bases short, with 23 bases between. Germline CDR1 and CDR2: MNHEY and SVGAGI. CDR3 length equals 15 residues. The CDR3 DNA follows: TGTGCCAGCAAACGATCTATCACGGGGAAGGAAGGCTACACCTTC. Encoded protein: CASKRSITGKEGYTF.

This clonotype was seen a handful of times. The V call is TRBV6-5, the J call TRBJ1-1; D call uncertain. This CDR3 is 16 amino acids long. Per germline, CDR1 MNHEY and CDR2 SVGAGI. V was cut by 6 bases and J by 1 base, with 18 bases left in between. The CDR3 DNA follows: TGTGCCAGCAGCCCGCTCGGGATCAGGCCGAACACTGAAGCTTTCTTT. Encoded protein: CASSPLGIRPNTEAFF.

This clonotype showed up just a few times. The chain combines TRBV5-1 with TRBJ2-5; D is unclear. CDR1 is SGHRS and CDR2 is YFSETQ in the germline V gene. The CDR3 spans 14 residues. Deletions cut 5 bases from V and 2 bases from J, with 13 bases between. The CDR3, as DNA: TGCGCCAGCAGTCAACTCGACTCGCAAGAGACCCAGTACTTC. Amino acids: CASSQLDSQETQYF.

This clonotype was counted only a few times. The rearrangement joins TRBV5-1 to TRBJ2-7, with 8 bases identical to TRBD2. The V segment lost 2 bases and the J segment 5 bases; nucleotides outside the gene matches: 0. The germline CDR1 and CDR2 sequences are SGHRS and YFSETQ. The CDR3 is 12 amino acids. CDR3 amino acids: CASSFSGDEQYV. The CDR3 bases are TGCGCCAGCAGCTTTAGCGGGGACGAGCAGTACGTC.

The chain uses TRBV20-1 and TRBJ2-5; 12 bases align to TRBD2. CDR1 and CDR2 (germline): DFQATT, SNEGSKA (reference sequence). The trim removed 4 bases at V and 2 bases at J, leaving 5 bases unmatched. The length of the CDR3 is 15 residues. CDR3 sequence reads: CSANGLAGKQETQYF. Here the CDR3 DNA reads TGCAGTGCTAACGGACTAGCGGGGAAACAAGAGACCCAGTACTTC.

This clonotype was seen at least ten times. The J gene is TRBJ1-4, the V gene TRBV20-1, with a weak D call TRBD1 (5 bases). CDR1 is DFQATT and CDR2 is SNEGSKA in the germline V gene (reference sequence). V was trimmed by 6 bases and J by 8 bases, leaving 22 bases between them. CDR3 length: 15 residues. The CDR3 DNA sequence: TGCAGTGCCCCGCTGGGGGGGGGTGCGAGGGAAAAACTGTTTTTT. Protein sequence: CSAPLGGGAREKLFF.

This clonotype was counted many times. The chain joins TRBV7-2 to TRBJ1-2; unclear D gene. V was pared by 3 bases and J by 4 bases, with 15 bases between. This CDR3 contains 15 residues. Germline V gene data show CDR1 as SGHTA and CDR2 as FQGNSA. Written as DNA, the CDR3 is TGTGCCAGCAGCTTCTTGACCGCCTCGGGCTATGGCTACACCTTC. Protein sequence: CASSFLTASGYGYTF.

This clonotype was picked up a small number of times. The V and J genes are TRBV6-5 and TRBJ1-1; D gene ambiguous. CDR1 MNHEY and CDR2 SVGAGI come from the germline V gene. Trimming took 4 bases from V and 2 from J, leaving 8 bases between them. The CDR3 runs 13 residues. The CDR3: CASSSHRNTEAFF. DNA for the CDR3: TGTGCCAGCAGTTCACACAGAAACACTGAAGCTTTCTTT.

This rearrangement joins TRBV6-5 to TRBJ1-2, with D perhaps matching TRBD1 (5 bases). The CDR3 contains 15 residues. CDR1 and CDR2 (germline): MNHEY, SVGAGI. Trimming shortened V by 0 bases and J by 2 bases, and 10 bases separated the two germline ends. The CDR3 sequence: CASSYSLGPNYGYTF. CDR3 coding DNA: TGTGCCAGCAGTTACTCATTGGGGCCGAACTATGGCTACACCTTC.

This clonotype was found a few times. The CDR3 DNA is TGTGCCTGGGAATGGCCGGTGGGCATCTATACGCAGTATTTT. This gives the protein CAWEWPVGIYTQYF. The chain links TRBV30 to TRBJ2-3; D is uncertain. The CDR3 runs to 14 residues. V lost 5 bases and J 7 bases, leaving 19 bases between the germline ends. Germline V gene sequence: CDR1 GTSNPN, CDR2 SVGIG (reference sequence).

This sequence joins TRBV20-1 and TRBJ2-6; D uncertain. CDR1 DFQATT and CDR2 SNEGSKA come from the germline V gene (reference sequence). The CDR3 is 16 residues long. The V end was cut by 1 base, the J end by 0 bases, with 10 bases between. The CDR3 nucleotides read TGCAGTGCTAGAGGTCTGGGAAGCTCTGGGGCCAACGTCCTGACTTTC. It specifies CSARGLGSSGANVLTF.

This clonotype was found a few times. The chain links TRBV4-2 to TRBJ2-7; D not certain. Trimming removed 0 bases from V and 3 bases from J, with 12 bases in between. Germline CDR1 LGHNA, CDR2 YNFKEQ. The CDR3 is 15 amino acids. CDR3 nucleotide sequence: TGTGCCAGCAGCCAAGATAGGCAGGTCATCTACGAGCAGTACTTC. Amino acid sequence: CASSQDRQVIYEQYF.

This clonotype was seen many times. The rearrangement joins TRBV5-1 to TRBJ2-5; D might be TRBD2 (6 bases). Germline V gene data show CDR1 as SGHRS and CDR2 as YFSETQ. This CDR3 has 13 amino acids. Trimming shortened V by 5 bases and J by 5 bases, and 13 bases separated the two germline ends. The CDR3 DNA follows: TGCGCCAGCAGTGAAATTGGAGGGGAGACCCAGTACTTC. It encodes CASSEIGGETQYF.